This is a list of T cell receptor beta chains from one sample in a study of OX40 agonist ivuxolimab in advanced cancers. TCRdb's copy holds only in-frame clones and misses some; the assay was immunoSEQ multiplex PCR. The sample lists tens of thousands of clones, roughly four fifths occurring once. Sequencing was performed on CD4+ or CD8+ T cells sorted from blood, taken in a trial of the OX40 agonist ivuxolimab. These receptor sequences come from an adult with an advanced solid tumor such as melanoma, head and neck, liver or kidney cancer. CDR3s include the opening cysteine and the closing phenylalanine or tryptophan. Each record gives: clone size, D gene, J gene, V gene, CDR3 protein, CDR3 DNA. A D gene is named only where the DNA matches it firmly. Not every row has a clone size; where given, it reads once, few, many or a size class.

- - TRBJ2-6 TRBV4-1 CASSQDGANVLTF TGCGCCAGCAGCCAGGACGGGGCCAACGTCCTGACTTTC
few - TRBJ2-3 TRBV7-9 CASSWRDTDTQYF TGTGCCAGCAGCTGGCGGGACACAGATACGCAGTATTTT
once - TRBJ2-6 TRBV19 CASSSQRLFSGANVLTF TGTGCCAGTAGTTCCCAAAGACTTTTTTCTGGGGCCAACGTCCTGACTTTC
once - TRBJ2-5 TRBV30 CALGRGETQYF TGTGCCTTGGGTCGGGGGGAGACCCAGTACTTC
- TRBD1 TRBJ1-5 TRBV7-8 CASSLVAGQGASGQPQHF TGTGCCAGCAGCTTAGTCGCGGGACAGGGGGCATCAGGTCAGCCCCAGCATTTT
- TRBD2 TRBJ2-7 TRBV7-9 CASSPGGWDYYEQYF TGTGCCAGCAGCCCAGGCGGGTGGGACTACTACGAGCAGTACTTC
- TRBD1 TRBJ1-1 TRBV28 CASSLQGALEAFF TGTGCCAGCAGTTTGCAGGGGGCCCTTGAAGCTTTCTTT
few - TRBJ2-7 TRBV7-2 CASSLDAGLSYEQYF TGTGCCAGCAGCTTAGACGCAGGGCTAAGTTACGAGCAGTACTTC
- TRBD1 TRBJ2-6 TRBV19 CASSIYQGAGGSGANVLTF TGTGCCAGTAGTATATACCAGGGGGCAGGAGGTTCTGGGGCCAACGTCCTGACTTTC
- - TRBJ1-3 TRBV28 CASSPTNENTIYF TGTGCCAGCAGCCCAACAAATGAAAACACCATATATTTT
- TRBD1 TRBJ2-6 TRBV27 CASSLSPRQGGPGANVLTF TGTGCCAGCAGTTTATCTCCGAGACAGGGGGGCCCTGGGGCCAACGTCCTGACTTTC
few - TRBJ1-6 TRBV10-3 CAISVGQGGSPLHF TGTGCCATCAGTGTCGGGCAGGGAGGTTCACCCCTCCACTTT
- - TRBJ1-2 TRBV7-2 CASSLGVSNYGYTF TGTGCCAGCAGCTTAGGGGTCTCTAACTATGGCTACACCTTC
- - TRBJ1-2 TRBV6-5 CASSGDARYGYTF TGTGCCAGCAGTGGGGACGCGCGCTATGGCTACACCTTC
- - TRBJ1-2 TRBV27 CASSTSGTVNYGYTF TGTGCCAGCAGTACCTCGGGGACGGTCAACTATGGCTACACCTTC
- TRBD2 TRBJ2-2 TRBV11-2 CASSTLAGGVGELFF TGTGCCAGCAGTACATTAGCGGGAGGGGTCGGGGAGCTGTTTTTT
few TRBD2 TRBJ2-2 TRBV5-1 CASSSGLAGALGELFF TGCGCCAGCAGCTCGGGACTAGCGGGAGCTCTCGGGGAGCTGTTTTTT
- - TRBJ2-5 TRBV30 CAWSVIFKGASAQETQYF TGTGCCTGGAGTGTAATATTTAAGGGGGCTAGCGCCCAAGAGACCCAGTACTTC
- - TRBJ2-1 TRBV6-6 CASSSVQFF TGTGCCAGCAGCTCTGTGCAGTTCTTC
- - TRBJ2-5 TRBV10-1 CASSETGESIQYF TGCGCCAGCAGTGAGACTGGAGAGAGCATCCAGTACTTC
- TRBD1 TRBJ1-4 TRBV6-6 CASSYGADRGNEKLFF TGTGCCAGCAGTTACGGGGCTGACAGGGGAAATGAAAAACTGTTTTTT
few TRBD2 TRBJ2-2 TRBV9 CASSLGTSGRRITGELFF TGTGCCAGCAGCCTGGGGACTAGCGGGAGGCGTATCACCGGGGAGCTGTTTTTT
medium-sized - TRBJ2-7 TRBV29-1 CSVVRSGQTYEQYF TGCAGCGTTGTACGTTCTGGACAGACCTACGAGCAGTACTTC
- - TRBJ2-4 TRBV7-2 CASSLALDGGIQYF TGTGCCAGCAGCTTAGCTTTGGACGGTGGCATTCAGTACTTC
- - TRBJ2-3 TRBV7-3 CASSHRADTDTQYF TGTGCCAGCAGCCACCGGGCCGACACAGATACGCAGTATTTT
- - TRBJ1-2 TRBV5-6 CASSLNGLYGYTF TGTGCCAGCAGCTTGAACGGCCTCTATGGCTACACCTTC
- - TRBJ2-5 TRBV5-4 CASSLVDGKETQYF TGTGCCAGCAGCTTGGTCGACGGGAAAGAGACCCAGTACTTC
- TRBD2 TRBJ2-1 TRBV6-5 CASSVGTRASNEQFF TGTGCCAGCAGCGTCGGGACTAGAGCATCCAATGAGCAGTTCTTC
- TRBD1 TRBJ1-5 TRBV28 CASSWRQGAGWDQPQHF TGTGCCAGCAGTTGGAGACAGGGGGCGGGGTGGGATCAGCCCCAGCATTTT
- - TRBJ1-6 TRBV30 CAWNGQYNSPLHF TGTGCCTGGAACGGCCAATATAATTCACCCCTCCACTTT
- - TRBJ1-3 TRBV19 CASSMAGGISGNTIYF TGTGCCAGTAGTATGGCTGGGGGTATTTCTGGAAACACCATATATTTT
- - TRBJ1-5 TRBV19 CASSSSGPRSQPQHF TGTGCCAGTAGTTCCTCCGGGCCCCGCAGTCAGCCCCAGCATTTT
- TRBD1 TRBJ2-7 TRBV5-6 CASSIRTGTAAYEQYF TGTGCCAGCAGCATAAGGACCGGGACAGCTGCCTACGAGCAGTACTTC
- - TRBJ1-5 TRBV5-6 CASSLGGASLNQPQHF TGTGCCAGCAGCTTGGGAGGGGCTAGCCTCAATCAGCCCCAGCATTTT
- TRBD2 TRBJ2-3 TRBV11-2 CASSLDLAAGDTQYF TGTGCCAGCAGCTTAGATCTAGCGGCCGGGGATACGCAGTATTTT
- - TRBJ1-1 TRBV11-2 CASSLDRDTEAFF TGTGCCAGCAGCTTAGACAGGGACACTGAAGCTTTCTTT
- TRBD1 TRBJ1-5 TRBV18 CASSPDRGKLGNQPQHF TGTGCCAGCTCACCTGACAGGGGAAAGTTGGGCAATCAGCCCCAGCATTTT
- TRBD2 TRBJ2-7 TRBV7-6 CASSLLTSGSSSEQYF TGTGCCAGCAGCCTTTTGACTAGCGGGAGCTCGAGCGAGCAGTACTTC
- - TRBJ1-1 TRBV28 CASSTRREEAFF TGTGCCAGCAGTACGAGGCGGGAGGAAGCTTTCTTT
once - TRBJ1-6 TRBV28 CASGRNSPLHF TGTGCCAGCGGGAGAAATTCACCCCTCCACTTT
- TRBD1 TRBJ1-4 TRBV7-8 CASSLAQGGTNEKLFF TGTGCCAGCAGCTTAGCGCAGGGGGGGACTAATGAAAAACTGTTTTTT
- - TRBJ1-1 TRBV6-1 CASSEDGQGHTEAFF TGTGCCAGCAGTGAAGACGGTCAGGGGCACACTGAAGCTTTCTTT
- TRBD1 TRBJ2-1 TRBV27 CASSLSGLWDSYNEQFF TGTGCCAGCAGTTTATCGGGCCTATGGGACAGCTACAATGAGCAGTTCTTC
- TRBD1 TRBJ2-7 TRBV7-2 CASSSRWDSPYEQYF TGTGCCAGCAGCTCCAGGTGGGACAGCCCTTACGAGCAGTACTTC